This TCR beta chain was recovered during a study of a mutant IDH1 vaccine in newly diagnosed glioma. The length of the CDR3 is 11 residues. The V and J ends lost 2 bases and 14 bases, in that order; junction bases with no gene match: 2. The germline gives CDR1 MNHNY, CDR2 SVGAGI (reference sequence). Time point described: week 23, last vaccination. What each vaccine dose contained was 300 ug of mutant IDH1 20-mer peptide, accompanied by topical imiquimod. With respect to this clone: Its antigen is not identified.

Assay used: immunoSEQ multiplex PCR; TCRdb lists only in-frame clones, some missing. In the table there are tens of thousands of clones, 70% to 90% of which are singletons. The V call is TRBV6-6, the J call TRBJ2-2; 7 bases align to TRBD2. The material was PBMCs, obtained from a glioma patient whose treatment included an IDH1 peptide vaccine. The clonotype comes from a man aged 25-40 years with glioma. The CDR3 region is CASSYRGLLFF. CDR3 DNA: TGTGCCAGCAGTTACAGGGGACTACTGTTTTTT.